This is a list of T cell receptor beta chains from one sample in a study of OX40 agonist ivuxolimab in advanced cancers. Assay used: immunoSEQ multiplex PCR; TCRdb lists only in-frame clones, some missing. Of 65,000 to 85,000 clones in the sample, approximately 85% were seen once. Specimen: CD4+ or CD8+ T cells sorted from blood, collected in a trial of the OX40 agonist ivuxolimab. Receptor source: an adult with an advanced solid tumor such as melanoma, head and neck, liver or kidney cancer. Both conserved end residues are part of each CDR3. A D gene is named only where the DNA matches it firmly. Rows give clone size only sometimes, using once, few, many, or a class for an expanded clone.

DNA: TGTGCCAGTAGTGCGTCTAACTATGGCTACACCTTC
CDR3: CASSASNYGYTF
V: TRBV19
J: TRBJ1-2
size: NA
D: NA
length: 12

DNA: TGTGCCAGCAGTTTATCGTCTGGGGGGTCCTACGAGCAGTACTTC
CDR3: CASSLSSGGSYEQYF
V: TRBV28
J: TRBJ2-7
size: NA
D: NA
length: 15

DNA: TGTGCCAGCAGTGGTAGCCGAGAGCAGTACTTC
CDR3: CASSGSREQYF
V: TRBV7-2
J: TRBJ2-7
size: NA
D: NA
length: 11

DNA: TGTGCCAGCTCACCATATGAGCGGGGCTACACCTTC
CDR3: CASSPYERGYTF
V: TRBV18
J: TRBJ1-2
size: NA
D: NA
length: 12

DNA: TGTGCCAGCAGCGTAGCTACCGGGGAGGGGACAGATACGCAGTATTTT
CDR3: CASSVATGEGTDTQYF
V: TRBV9
J: TRBJ2-3
size: NA
D: TRBD2
length: 16

DNA: TGTGCCAGCAGCCAAGGGAGGGGTGGGGAGAACACTGAAGCTTTCTTT
CDR3: CASSQGRGGENTEAFF
V: TRBV4-2
J: TRBJ1-1
size: NA
D: NA
length: 16

DNA: TGTGCCAGCAGAGACAGCTCCTATAATTCACCCCTCCACTTT
CDR3: CASRDSSYNSPLHF
V: TRBV6-6
J: TRBJ1-6
size: NA
D: NA
length: 14

DNA: TGTGCCAGCAGCTTATGGGGGGCTGCCGGGGAGCTGTTTTTT
CDR3: CASSLWGAAGELFF
V: TRBV11-3
J: TRBJ2-2
size: NA
D: NA
length: 14

DNA: TGTGCCAGTAGTATAGGGACAGGGGAGACTGAAGCTTTCTTT
CDR3: CASSIGTGETEAFF
V: TRBV19
J: TRBJ1-1
size: NA
D: TRBD1
length: 14

DNA: TGTGCCAGCAGCCCCCGCGCCCTTAGGTCCTACGAGCAGTACTTC
CDR3: CASSPRALRSYEQYF
V: TRBV7-8
J: TRBJ2-7
size: NA
D: NA
length: 15

DNA: TGTGCCAGCAGCCAAAGTTTGACAGGTCCTTACCACTTT
CDR3: CASSQSLTGPYHF
V: TRBV14
J: TRBJ1-6
size: few
D: NA
length: 13

DNA: TGTGCCAGCAGTGAAGGGCTCCCCGCGGGGGGTTCACCCCTCCACTTT
CDR3: CASSEGLPAGGSPLHF
V: TRBV6-1
J: TRBJ1-6
size: NA
D: NA
length: 16

DNA: TGTGCCAGCAGCCTTCTACGGGTGTACTATGGCTACACCTTC
CDR3: CASSLLRVYYGYTF
V: TRBV11-2
J: TRBJ1-2
size: NA
D: NA
length: 14

DNA: TGTGCCAGCAGCAAAGCAGAGGACAGGGGGAACAATGAGCAGTTCTTC
CDR3: CASSKAEDRGNNEQFF
V: TRBV21-1
J: TRBJ2-1
size: NA
D: NA
length: 16

DNA: TGTGCCAGCAGCGTCTACGACGGAGGGAGCTGGGGCACTGAAGCTTTCTTT
CDR3: CASSVYDGGSWGTEAFF
V: TRBV9
J: TRBJ1-1
size: NA
D: NA
length: 17

DNA: TGTGCCAGCAGCTTAGGTATGCGGACCGTGGAGCAGTACTTC
CDR3: CASSLGMRTVEQYF
V: TRBV7-9
J: TRBJ2-7
size: NA
D: NA
length: 14

DNA: TGTGCCAGCAGTTCTCGGGGGCAGCCCCAGCATTTT
CDR3: CASSSRGQPQHF
V: TRBV6-5
J: TRBJ1-5
size: few
D: NA
length: 12

DNA: TGTGCCAGCAGCTTAATTGGGCACTCTGGAAACACCATATATTTT
CDR3: CASSLIGHSGNTIYF
V: TRBV7-2
J: TRBJ1-3
size: NA
D: NA
length: 15

DNA: TGTGCCAGTAGTATCGGACAGGGCTGGTCTGAAGCTTTCTTT
CDR3: CASSIGQGWSEAFF
V: TRBV19
J: TRBJ1-1
size: NA
D: TRBD1
length: 14

DNA: TGTGCCAGCAGTTCCCCGAGGAACCGTCCTCCCGGCTACACCTTC
CDR3: CASSSPRNRPPGYTF
V: TRBV27
J: TRBJ1-2
size: NA
D: NA
length: 15

DNA: TGTGCCAGCCAGCCTGGGGGAAGCCAGAAACCCCTCCACTTT
CDR3: CASQPGGSQKPLHF
V: TRBV28
J: TRBJ1-6
size: few
D: NA
length: 14

DNA: TGTGCCAGCAGCTTATATCTGGTTGGGACAGGGGGCTTCGAGCAGTACTTC
CDR3: CASSLYLVGTGGFEQYF
V: TRBV11-2
J: TRBJ2-7
size: NA
D: TRBD1
length: 17

DNA: TGTGCCAGCAGCCTCTCAGGGGGCTGGGGCAATCAGCCCCAGCATTTT
CDR3: CASSLSGGWGNQPQHF
V: TRBV7-9
J: TRBJ1-5
size: NA
D: TRBD1
length: 16

DNA: TGTGCCAGCAGCGCTTTTGTAGGCTCTGGAAACACCATATATTTT
CDR3: CASSAFVGSGNTIYF
V: TRBV9
J: TRBJ1-3
size: NA
D: NA
length: 15

DNA: TGTGCCAGCAGCGTAGGGCGGGGCACAGATACGCAGTATTTT
CDR3: CASSVGRGTDTQYF
V: TRBV9
J: TRBJ2-3
size: once
D: NA
length: 14

DNA: TGCAGTGCTAGAGAAGGCACTACGCAGTATTTT
CDR3: CSAREGTTQYF
V: TRBV20-1
J: TRBJ2-3
size: NA
D: NA
length: 11

DNA: TGTGCCAGCTCACCTGACAGGGCCAACGTCCTGACTTTC
CDR3: CASSPDRANVLTF
V: TRBV18
J: TRBJ2-6
size: NA
D: NA
length: 13

DNA: TGTGCCAGCAGCGTGAACACCGGGGAGCTGTTTTTT
CDR3: CASSVNTGELFF
V: TRBV5-6
J: TRBJ2-2
size: NA
D: NA
length: 12

DNA: TGTGCCAGCAGCGTAGTACCACAGGGGTACACAGATACGCAGTATTTT
CDR3: CASSVVPQGYTDTQYF
V: TRBV9
J: TRBJ2-3
size: NA
D: TRBD1
length: 16

DNA: TGTGCCAGCAGTGAACAGGTGGGGACAGATACGCAGTATTTT
CDR3: CASSEQVGTDTQYF
V: TRBV25-1
J: TRBJ2-3
size: NA
D: NA
length: 14

DNA: TGTGCCAGCGGAACACAGGGCCTGACTGGGGAGCTGTTTTTT
CDR3: CASGTQGLTGELFF
V: TRBV7-9
J: TRBJ2-2
size: NA
D: NA
length: 14

DNA: TGCGCCAGCAGCCAACCCTTGGGACGGAACATTCAGTACTTC
CDR3: CASSQPLGRNIQYF
V: TRBV4-1
J: TRBJ2-4
size: NA
D: NA
length: 14

DNA: TGTGCCAGCAGCTTAAACAATTCACCCCTCCACTTT
CDR3: CASSLNNSPLHF
V: TRBV7-9
J: TRBJ1-6
size: NA
D: NA
length: 12

DNA: TGTGCCAGCAGCCCCAGGACAACGACCTACGAGCAGTACTTC
CDR3: CASSPRTTTYEQYF
V: TRBV9
J: TRBJ2-7
size: NA
D: NA
length: 14

DNA: TGTGCCAGCAGCTCCCTCGGGCGGCCCGAAGAGACCCAGTACTTC
CDR3: CASSSLGRPEETQYF
V: TRBV7-7
J: TRBJ2-5
size: NA
D: NA
length: 15

DNA: TGTGCCAGCTCACCCGCCGATGAACCTCCCATTTACTTC
CDR3: CASSPADEPPIYF
V: TRBV18
J: TRBJ2-7
size: NA
D: NA
length: 13

DNA: TGTGCCATCAGTGTCGGACCGGGGGCGTACGAGCAGTACTTC
CDR3: CAISVGPGAYEQYF
V: TRBV10-3
J: TRBJ2-7
size: NA
D: NA
length: 14

DNA: TGTGCCAGCTCACCCGGACGTCGAGAGCAGTACTTC
CDR3: CASSPGRREQYF
V: TRBV18
J: TRBJ2-7
size: NA
D: NA
length: 12

DNA: TGTGCCAGCAGCTTGGTTGGGACAGGGAATGGCTACACCTTC
CDR3: CASSLVGTGNGYTF
V: TRBV5-4
J: TRBJ1-2
size: NA
D: TRBD1
length: 14

DNA: TGTGCCAGCAGCTTGTTTTCCGCCGTGAACTATGGCTACACCTTC
CDR3: CASSLFSAVNYGYTF
V: TRBV5-4
J: TRBJ1-2
size: NA
D: NA
length: 15

DNA: TGCGCCAGCAGCCACCTTGGTTACCATTGGACTAGCGGACACCACGGCACAGATACGCAGTATTTT
CDR3: CASSHLGYHWTSGHHGTDTQYF
V: TRBV5-1
J: TRBJ2-3
size: NA
D: TRBD2
length: 22

DNA: TGCAGTGCTAGGACTTACAATGAGCAGTTCTTC
CDR3: CSARTYNEQFF
V: TRBV20-1
J: TRBJ2-1
size: NA
D: NA
length: 11

DNA: TGTGCCAGCAGTGAACTCGGGCAGCAAGAGACCCAGTACTTC
CDR3: CASSELGQQETQYF
V: TRBV2
J: TRBJ2-5
size: NA
D: NA
length: 14

DNA: TGTGCCAGCAGACCCTCCGGGACAGGGAACTATGGCTACACCTTC
CDR3: CASRPSGTGNYGYTF
V: TRBV6-5
J: TRBJ1-2
size: medium-sized
D: TRBD1
length: 15

DNA: TGTGCCAGCAGCAAGGACAGGGTTAGGGGCACCGGGGAGCTGTTTTTT
CDR3: CASSKDRVRGTGELFF
V: TRBV6-6
J: TRBJ2-2
size: NA
D: TRBD1
length: 16

DNA: TGTGCCAGCTCATTTCTCCAGGGGCGGAATCAGCCCCAGCATTTT
CDR3: CASSFLQGRNQPQHF
V: TRBV18
J: TRBJ1-5
size: NA
D: NA
length: 15

DNA: TGTGCCAGCTCACCCGTCTCGGGCACAGATACGCAGTATTTT
CDR3: CASSPVSGTDTQYF
V: TRBV18
J: TRBJ2-3
size: NA
D: NA
length: 14

DNA: TGTGCCAGCAGTGTCGGGAACCAAGAGACCCAGTACTTC
CDR3: CASSVGNQETQYF
V: TRBV7-3
J: TRBJ2-5
size: once
D: NA
length: 13

DNA: TGCGCCAGCAGGGCCGGCTCTGGAAACACCATATATTTT
CDR3: CASRAGSGNTIYF
V: TRBV5-1
J: TRBJ1-3
size: NA
D: NA
length: 13

DNA: TGTGCCAGCAGCGTAGGGACAGGGGTGGTTGGCTACACCTTC
CDR3: CASSVGTGVVGYTF
V: TRBV9
J: TRBJ1-2
size: NA
D: TRBD1
length: 14

DNA: TGTGCCAGCCGAACCTTCAGGGTCCCGAACACTGAAGCTTTCTTT
CDR3: CASRTFRVPNTEAFF
V: TRBV11-2
J: TRBJ1-1
size: NA
D: NA
length: 15

DNA: TGCGCCAGCAGCCAATATCTAGGCGGCAGGGTCAACACAAATTCACCCCTCCACTTT
CDR3: CASSQYLGGRVNTNSPLHF
V: TRBV4-1
J: TRBJ1-6
size: once
D: NA
length: 19

DNA: TGTGCCAGCAGCTTAGGGACAGGGCGGACCGAGCAGTACTTC
CDR3: CASSLGTGRTEQYF
V: TRBV7-6
J: TRBJ2-7
size: NA
D: TRBD1
length: 14

DNA: TGTGCCAGCAGCTTGACCAGGGGAGACTATGGCTACACCTTC
CDR3: CASSLTRGDYGYTF
V: TRBV5-6
J: TRBJ1-2
size: NA
D: NA
length: 14

DNA: TGTGCCAGTAGTATGACGGGGAGCTCCTACAATGAGCAGTTCTTC
CDR3: CASSMTGSSYNEQFF
V: TRBV19
J: TRBJ2-1
size: NA
D: NA
length: 15

DNA: TGCAGCGTCTCGGGACTAGCGGGGGCCGCCGGGGAGACCCAGTACTTC
CDR3: CSVSGLAGAAGETQYF
V: TRBV29-1
J: TRBJ2-5
size: NA
D: TRBD2
length: 16

DNA: TGCGCCAGCAGCTCCGGACAGGGGGCTTTGATTGAAAAACTGTTTTTT
CDR3: CASSSGQGALIEKLFF
V: TRBV5-1
J: TRBJ1-4
size: NA
D: TRBD1
length: 16

DNA: TGTGCTAGTGCTACAAGCGGGGGAACGCAGTATTTT
CDR3: CASATSGGTQYF
V: TRBV12-5
J: TRBJ2-3
size: few
D: TRBD2
length: 12

DNA: TGTGCCAGCAGCGCACAGGGGGGAACCAAAAACATTCAGTACTTC
CDR3: CASSAQGGTKNIQYF
V: TRBV9
J: TRBJ2-4
size: NA
D: TRBD1
length: 15

DNA: TGTGCCTGGAACAGGGGCCACACCGGGGAGCTGTTTTTT
CDR3: CAWNRGHTGELFF
V: TRBV30
J: TRBJ2-2
size: NA
D: TRBD1
length: 13